The rows below give T cell receptor beta chains drawn from one sample of a study of T cells after yellow fever vaccination. TCRdb re-called the 5' RACE reads through MiXCR, storing one row per CDR3 protein. Of roughly 500,000 distinct CDR3 sequences detected, less than 20% appear once; the ten largest clones hold more than 13%. This sample comprised PBMCs, obtained 15 days after the yellow fever booster vaccination. The source is a man aged 30-40 years who received the YFV17D yellow fever vaccine. Both conserved end residues are trimmed from each CDR3.

v_gene: TRBV7-2
j_gene: TRBJ1-1
CDR3aa: ASILLRGGEAF

v_gene: TRBV20-1
j_gene: TRBJ1-4
CDR3aa: SASPRHSSEKLF

v_gene: TRBV21-1
j_gene: TRBJ2-2
CDR3aa: ASSTGERESYTGELF

v_gene: TRBV4-2
j_gene: TRBJ2-1
CDR3aa: ASSQDLGAGVSYNEQF

v_gene: TRBV7-2
j_gene: TRBJ1-4
CDR3aa: ASSRDRADWEKLF

v_gene: TRBV7-6
j_gene: TRBJ2-1
CDR3aa: ASSVSGMRNNEQF

v_gene: TRBV18
j_gene: TRBJ2-1
CDR3aa: ASSPLGGGPSEQF

v_gene: TRBV10-3
j_gene: TRBJ2-1
CDR3aa: AISESKGTTNEQF

v_gene: TRBV20-1
j_gene: TRBJ2-1
CDR3aa: SASSVYQNEQF

v_gene: TRBV7-9
j_gene: TRBJ1-5
CDR3aa: ASSRDRGRQH

v_gene: TRBV7-9
j_gene: TRBJ2-1
CDR3aa: ASSNSGTPEQF

v_gene: TRBV12-3/TRBV12-4
j_gene: TRBJ2-1
CDR3aa: ASSANDEQF

v_gene: TRBV20-1
j_gene: TRBJ2-7
CDR3aa: SAGRGSSYEQY

v_gene: TRBV19
j_gene: TRBJ1-5
CDR3aa: ASSGFDRRNQPQH

v_gene: TRBV14
j_gene: TRBJ1-2
CDR3aa: ASSQFPGFYGYT

v_gene: TRBV23-1
j_gene: TRBJ2-6
CDR3aa: ASSQEASGANVLT

v_gene: TRBV12-3/TRBV12-4
j_gene: TRBJ1-1
CDR3aa: ASSYPAQDLLNTEAF

v_gene: TRBV19
j_gene: TRBJ2-7
CDR3aa: ASSTDPGSRSYEQY

v_gene: TRBV12-3/TRBV12-4
j_gene: TRBJ2-1
CDR3aa: PSSLVAGQLNEQF

v_gene: TRBV10-3
j_gene: TRBJ1-2
CDR3aa: AISAGDTNGYT

v_gene: TRBV7-9
j_gene: TRBJ2-3
CDR3aa: ASSAHTDTQY

v_gene: TRBV5-1
j_gene: TRBJ2-7
CDR3aa: ASRLLGSTYEQY

v_gene: TRBV4-1
j_gene: TRBJ2-1
CDR3aa: ASTTASGTYNEQF

v_gene: TRBV4-3
j_gene: TRBJ2-1
CDR3aa: ASSQEIRTGVNEQF

v_gene: TRBV27
j_gene: TRBJ1-1
CDR3aa: ASTPLRGYGTEAF

v_gene: TRBV29-1
j_gene: TRBJ2-1
CDR3aa: SVVTGRRSYNEQF

v_gene: TRBV27
j_gene: TRBJ2-7
CDR3aa: APQGGQY

v_gene: TRBV10-3
j_gene: TRBJ2-7
CDR3aa: AISLVLAGASYEQY

v_gene: TRBV18
j_gene: TRBJ2-3
CDR3aa: ASGGTSTDTQY

v_gene: TRBV29-1
j_gene: TRBJ2-6
CDR3aa: SVLNSGANVLT

v_gene: TRBV4-2
j_gene: TRBJ2-1
CDR3aa: ASSQDQLARNEQF

v_gene: TRBV28
j_gene: TRBJ1-2
CDR3aa: ASSLGGGAHGYT

v_gene: TRBV20-1
j_gene: TRBJ2-5
CDR3aa: SARDRNLQETQY

v_gene: TRBV7-9
j_gene: TRBJ2-1
CDR3aa: ASSLARGGRAWNEQF

v_gene: TRBV7-6
j_gene: TRBJ1-4
CDR3aa: ASSSVPQGGSNEKLF

v_gene: TRBV7-9
j_gene: TRBJ1-1
CDR3aa: ASSSKRGGAAEAF

v_gene: TRBV6-2/TRBV6-3
j_gene: TRBJ2-4
CDR3aa: ASKGETGRGNIQY

v_gene: TRBV12-5
j_gene: TRBJ2-5
CDR3aa: ASGSPEFFLRQETQY

v_gene: TRBV7-6
j_gene: TRBJ2-3
CDR3aa: ASSHASRDTQY

v_gene: TRBV11-2
j_gene: TRBJ2-1
CDR3aa: ASSPFAGAGGLGNEQF

v_gene: TRBV6-2/TRBV6-3
j_gene: TRBJ2-7
CDR3aa: ASSYTTGVAYEQY

v_gene: TRBV7-8
j_gene: TRBJ1-3
CDR3aa: ASSLAQSSGNTIY

v_gene: TRBV5-5
j_gene: TRBJ2-7
CDR3aa: ASSSPRDRVRSMDEQY